This record looks at one T cell receptor beta chain sequence and its context. Antigen unknown. Each patient with chemo-refractory metastatic non-small-cell lung cancer was treated with focal radiation plus CTLA-4 blockade using ipilimumab. The data were taken from a study of radiotherapy plus CTLA-4 blockade in lung cancer. Turning to the study itself: Disease control was seen in 30% to 35% of patients, objective responses in about 18%.

V gave up 7 bases and J gave up 5 bases; unmatched junction bases: 5. CDR1 and CDR2 (germline): PRHDT, FYEKMQ (reference sequence). CDR3 length equals 13 residues. General study findings and limits: How blood T cell clones changed early, along with interferon-beta, reportedly forecast response best. Some TCR clones had been derived from tumors. These clones expanded in peripheral blood after radiotherapy plus ipilimumab.

Sequenced by immunoSEQ multiplex PCR; TCRdb stores in-frame clones only, minus some. The sample carries some 38,000 clones, about 70% recorded once. Sequencing was performed on peripheral blood, taken from a patient treated with radiotherapy plus ipilimumab. This sequence was found in a human donor with non-small cell lung cancer who had stable disease on radiotherapy plus ipilimumab. This chain joins TRBV13 and TRBJ2-7, with TRBD1 identical over 10 bases. The CDR3 DNA reads TGTGCCAGCATGGACAGGGGGAATGACGAGCAGTACTTC. Protein product: CASMDRGNDEQYF.